This T cell receptor (beta chain) was recorded in a study of a mutant IDH1 vaccine in newly diagnosed glioma. Time point in this sample: week 5, during vaccination. One vaccine dose held 300 ug of mutant IDH1 20-mer peptide and came with topical imiquimod. Points on this clone: Its antigen is not known.

V shed 4 bases, J shed 1 base, and the junction held 3 bases outside the gene matches. CDR1 and CDR2 from the germline V gene are SEHNR and FQNEAQ (reference sequence). This CDR3 spans 14 amino acids. Method: immunoSEQ multiplex PCR; TCRdb's copy keeps in-frame clones and lacks some. The table shows around 78,000 clones, with 91% occurring only once. The sequences come from PBMCs, collected from a glioma patient whose treatment included an IDH1 peptide vaccine. The receptor was isolated from a woman between 45 and 65 years old with glioma. This sequence joins TRBV7-9 and TRBJ2-7, with 8 bases matching TRBD1. The CDR3 loop is CASSSRDRSYEQYF. CDR3 DNA sequence: TGTGCCAGCAGCTCCCGGGACAGGTCCTACGAGCAGTACTTC. The whole variable domain, filled in from reference TRBV7-9 and TRBJ2-7, reads DTGVSQNPRHKITKRGQNVTFRCDPISEHNRLYWYRQTLGQGPEFLTYFQNEAQLEKSRLLSDRFSAERPKGSFSTLEIQRTEQGDSAMYLCASSSRDRSYEQYFGPGTRLTVT.